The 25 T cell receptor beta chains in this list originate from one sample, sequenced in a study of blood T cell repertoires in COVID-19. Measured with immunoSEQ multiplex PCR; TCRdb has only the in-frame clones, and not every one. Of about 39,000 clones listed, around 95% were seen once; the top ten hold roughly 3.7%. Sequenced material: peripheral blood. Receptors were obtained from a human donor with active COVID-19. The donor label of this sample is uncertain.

The CDR3 here is CASSSITGVNSPLHF. CDR3 bases: TGTGCCAGCAGCTCTATAACAGGGGTCAATTCACCCCTCCACTTT. The chain combines TRBV7-6 with TRBJ1-6, with 7 positions matching TRBD1. CDR3 size: 15 residues. Trimming removed 4 bases from V and 7 bases from J; junction bases left unmatched: 7. Germline CDR1 reads SGHVS; CDR2 reads FNYEAQ.

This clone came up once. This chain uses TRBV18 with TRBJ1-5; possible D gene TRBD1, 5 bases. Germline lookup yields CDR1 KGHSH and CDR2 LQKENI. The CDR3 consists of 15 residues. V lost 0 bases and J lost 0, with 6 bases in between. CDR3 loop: CASSPPGGSNQPQHF. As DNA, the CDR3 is TGTGCCAGCTCACCACCCGGGGGTAGCAATCAGCCCCAGCATTTT.

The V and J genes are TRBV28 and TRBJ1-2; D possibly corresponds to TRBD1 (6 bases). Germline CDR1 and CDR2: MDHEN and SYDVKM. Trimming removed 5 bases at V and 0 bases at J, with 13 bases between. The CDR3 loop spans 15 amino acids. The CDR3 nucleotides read TGTGCCAGCAGTCCGCAGGGGAGAGCTAACTATGGCTACACCTTC. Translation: CASSPQGRANYGYTF.

The DNA of the CDR3 is TGTGCCAGCAGTTCGACAGGGGGTGGCACCGGGGAGCTGTTTTTT. This codes for CASSSTGGGTGELFF. The V gene is TRBV6-2 or TRBV6-3, the J gene TRBJ2-2; TRBD1 matches at 9 bases. The germline CDR1 and CDR2 sequences are MNHEY and SVGEGT. This CDR3 is 15 amino acids long. The V and J ends lost 4 bases and 4 bases, in that order; junction bases with no gene match: 4.

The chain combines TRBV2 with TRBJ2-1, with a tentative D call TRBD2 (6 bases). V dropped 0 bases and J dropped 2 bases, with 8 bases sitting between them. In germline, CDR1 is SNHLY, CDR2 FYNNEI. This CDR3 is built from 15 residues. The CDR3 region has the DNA TGTGCCAGCAGTGAAGCCCAGCGGGCCTACAATGAGCAGTTCTTC. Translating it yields CASSEAQRAYNEQFF.

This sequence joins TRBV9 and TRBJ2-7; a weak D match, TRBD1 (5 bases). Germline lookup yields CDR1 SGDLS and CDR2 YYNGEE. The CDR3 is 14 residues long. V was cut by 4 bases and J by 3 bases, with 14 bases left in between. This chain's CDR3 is CASSLSDRDYEQYF. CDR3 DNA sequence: TGTGCCAGCAGCCTCTCTGACAGAGACTACGAGCAGTACTTC. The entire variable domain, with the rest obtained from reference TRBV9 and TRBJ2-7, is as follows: DSGVTQTPKHLITATGQRVTLRCSPRSGDLSVYWYQQSLDQGLQFLIQYYNGEERAKGNILERFSAQQFPDLHSELNLSSLELGDSALYFCASSLSDRDYEQYFGPGTRLTVT.

CDR3 sequence: CASKVDSGRNRETQYF. DNA of the CDR3: TGTGCCAGCAAGGTCGACAGCGGGAGGAATAGGGAGACCCAGTACTTC. This chain joins TRBV7-8 and TRBJ2-5, with 9 bases fitting TRBD2. Trimming removed 7 bases from V and 5 bases from J; junction bases left unmatched: 14. The length of the CDR3 is 16 residues. Germline assignment: CDR1 SGHVS and CDR2 FQNEAQ.

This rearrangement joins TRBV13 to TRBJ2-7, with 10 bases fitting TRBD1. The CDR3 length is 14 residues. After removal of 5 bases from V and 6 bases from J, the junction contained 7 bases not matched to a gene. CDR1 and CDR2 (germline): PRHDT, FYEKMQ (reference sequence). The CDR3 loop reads CASSPNRDRGEQYF. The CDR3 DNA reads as TGTGCCAGCAGCCCCAACCGGGACAGGGGCGAGCAGTACTTC.

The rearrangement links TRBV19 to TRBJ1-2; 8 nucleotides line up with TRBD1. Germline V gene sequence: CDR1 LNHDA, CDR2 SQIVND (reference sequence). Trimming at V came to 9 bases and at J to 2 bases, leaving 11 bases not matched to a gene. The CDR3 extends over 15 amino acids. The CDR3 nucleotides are TGTGCCAGCCAATCGCAGGGGGCCGGAAACTATGGCTACACCTTC. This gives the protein CASQSQGAGNYGYTF.

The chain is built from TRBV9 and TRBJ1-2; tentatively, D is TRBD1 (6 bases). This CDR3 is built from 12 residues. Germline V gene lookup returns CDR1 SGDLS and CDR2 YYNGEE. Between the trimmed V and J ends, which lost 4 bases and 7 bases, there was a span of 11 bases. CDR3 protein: CASSLTGSGYTF. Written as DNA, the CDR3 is TGTGCCAGCAGCCTAACAGGGAGTGGCTACACCTTC.

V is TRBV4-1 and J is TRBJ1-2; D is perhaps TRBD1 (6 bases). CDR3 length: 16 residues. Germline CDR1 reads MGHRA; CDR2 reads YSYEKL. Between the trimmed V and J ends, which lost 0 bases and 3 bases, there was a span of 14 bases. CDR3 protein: CASSQEIHREYYGYTF. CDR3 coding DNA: TGCGCCAGCAGCCAAGAGATCCACAGGGAGTACTATGGCTACACCTTC.

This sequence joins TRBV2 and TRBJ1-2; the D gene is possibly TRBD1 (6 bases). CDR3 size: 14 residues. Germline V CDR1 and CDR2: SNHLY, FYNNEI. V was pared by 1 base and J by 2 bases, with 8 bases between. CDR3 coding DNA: TGTGCCAGCAGTGAAGACAGGGTAAACTATGGCTACACCTTC. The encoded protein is CASSEDRVNYGYTF. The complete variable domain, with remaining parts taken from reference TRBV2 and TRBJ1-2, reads EPEVTQTPSHQVTQMGQEVILRCVPISNHLYFYWYRQILGQKVEFLVSFYNNEISEKSEIFDDQFSVERPDGSNFTLKIRSTKLEDSAMYFCASSEDRVNYGYTFGSGTRLTVV.

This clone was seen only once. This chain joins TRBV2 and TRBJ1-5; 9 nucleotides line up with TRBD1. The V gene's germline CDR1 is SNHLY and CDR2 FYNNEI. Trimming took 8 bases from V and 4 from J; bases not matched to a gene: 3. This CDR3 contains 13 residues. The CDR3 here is CASGGTGNQPQHF. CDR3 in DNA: TGTGCCAGCGGGGGGACAGGGAATCAGCCCCAGCATTTT.

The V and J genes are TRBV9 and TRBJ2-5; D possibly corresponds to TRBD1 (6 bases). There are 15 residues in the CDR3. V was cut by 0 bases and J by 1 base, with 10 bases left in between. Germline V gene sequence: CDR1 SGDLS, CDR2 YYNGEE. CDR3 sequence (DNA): TGTGCCAGCAGCGTAGGGGACACCTTCCAAGAGACCCAGTACTTC. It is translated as CASSVGDTFQETQYF. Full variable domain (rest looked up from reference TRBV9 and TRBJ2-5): DSGVTQTPKHLITATGQRVTLRCSPRSGDLSVYWYQQSLDQGLQFLIQYYNGEERAKGNILERFSAQQFPDLHSELNLSSLELGDSALYFCASSVGDTFQETQYFGPGTRLLVL.

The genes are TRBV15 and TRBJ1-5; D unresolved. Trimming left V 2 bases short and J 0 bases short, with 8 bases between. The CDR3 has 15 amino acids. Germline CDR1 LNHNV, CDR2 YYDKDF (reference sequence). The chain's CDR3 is CATSRPGYSNQPQHF. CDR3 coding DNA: TGTGCCACCAGCAGACCGGGGTATAGCAATCAGCCCCAGCATTTT.

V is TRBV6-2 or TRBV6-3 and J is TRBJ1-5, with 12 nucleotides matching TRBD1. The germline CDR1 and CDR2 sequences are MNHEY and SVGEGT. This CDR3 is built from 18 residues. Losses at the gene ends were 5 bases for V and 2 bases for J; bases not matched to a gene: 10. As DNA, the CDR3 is TGTGCCAGCAGTACCCCGGGACAGGGGGCTGGGGGCAATCAGCCCCAGCATTTT. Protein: CASSTPGQGAGGNQPQHF.

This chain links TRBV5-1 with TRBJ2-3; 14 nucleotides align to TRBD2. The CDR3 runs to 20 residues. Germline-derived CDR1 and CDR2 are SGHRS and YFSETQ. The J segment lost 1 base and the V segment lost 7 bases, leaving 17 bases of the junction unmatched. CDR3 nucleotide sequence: TGCGCCAGCCTAGAAAAAAGTCTTGGACTAGCGGGGGGACGCACAGATACGCAGTATTTT. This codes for CASLEKSLGLAGGRTDTQYF.

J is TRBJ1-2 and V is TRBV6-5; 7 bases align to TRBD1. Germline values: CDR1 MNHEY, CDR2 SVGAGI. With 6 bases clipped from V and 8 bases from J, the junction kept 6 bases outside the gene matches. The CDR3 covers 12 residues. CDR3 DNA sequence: TGTGCCAGCAGCAGACAGGGTCAGGGCTACACCTTC. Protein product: CASSRQGQGYTF.

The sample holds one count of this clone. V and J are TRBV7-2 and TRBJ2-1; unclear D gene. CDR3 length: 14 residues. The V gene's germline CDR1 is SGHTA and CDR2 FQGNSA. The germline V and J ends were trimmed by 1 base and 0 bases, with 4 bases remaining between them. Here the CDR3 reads CASSLVSSYNEQFF. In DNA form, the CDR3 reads TGTGCCAGCAGCTTAGTGAGCTCCTACAATGAGCAGTTCTTC.

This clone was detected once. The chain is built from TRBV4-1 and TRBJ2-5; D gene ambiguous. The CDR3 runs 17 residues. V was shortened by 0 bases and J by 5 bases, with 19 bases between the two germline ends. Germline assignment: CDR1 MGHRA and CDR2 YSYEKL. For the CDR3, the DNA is TGCGCCAGCAGCCAAGACCCACCTACCTCGGGTTACGAGACCCAGTACTTC. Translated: CASSQDPPTSGYETQYF.

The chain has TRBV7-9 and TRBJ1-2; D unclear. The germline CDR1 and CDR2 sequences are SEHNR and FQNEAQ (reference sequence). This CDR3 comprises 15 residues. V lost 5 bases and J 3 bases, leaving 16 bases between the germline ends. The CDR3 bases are TGTGCCAGCAGCCCTAAGTTCGAACTATACTATGGCTACACCTTC. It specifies CASSPKFELYYGYTF.

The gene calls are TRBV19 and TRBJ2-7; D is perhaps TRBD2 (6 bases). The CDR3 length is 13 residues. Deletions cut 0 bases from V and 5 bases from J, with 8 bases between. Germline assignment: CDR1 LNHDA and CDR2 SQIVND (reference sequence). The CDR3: CASSIDRGNEQYF. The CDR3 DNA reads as TGTGCCAGTAGTATAGATCGGGGGAACGAGCAGTACTTC.

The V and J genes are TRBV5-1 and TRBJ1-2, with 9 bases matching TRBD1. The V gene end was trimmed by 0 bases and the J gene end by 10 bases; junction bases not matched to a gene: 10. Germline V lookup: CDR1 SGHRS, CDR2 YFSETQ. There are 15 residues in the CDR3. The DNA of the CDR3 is TGCGCCAGCAGCTTGGAAACAGGGGGCGGTTCGGACTACACCTTC. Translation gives CASSLETGGGSDYTF.

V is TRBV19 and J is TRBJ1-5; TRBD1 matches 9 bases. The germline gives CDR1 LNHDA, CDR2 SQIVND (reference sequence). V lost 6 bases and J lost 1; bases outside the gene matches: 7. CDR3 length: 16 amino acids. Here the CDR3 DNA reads TGTGCCAGTAGCCTCCGGACAGGGGCCAGCAATCAGCCCCAGCATTTT. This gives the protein CASSLRTGASNQPQHF.

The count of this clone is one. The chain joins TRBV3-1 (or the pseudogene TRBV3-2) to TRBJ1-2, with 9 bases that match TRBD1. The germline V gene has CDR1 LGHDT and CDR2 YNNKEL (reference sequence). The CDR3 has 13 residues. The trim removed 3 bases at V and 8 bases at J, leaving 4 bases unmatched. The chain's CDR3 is CASSQGQGRGYTF. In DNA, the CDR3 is TGTGCCAGCAGCCAGGGACAGGGAAGAGGCTACACCTTC.